The clone carrying this T cell receptor (beta chain) was detected ten times or more. The antigen is not known. V lost 2 bases to trimming and J lost 4 bases; unmatched junction nucleotides: 9. Germline V gives CDR1 MNHEY, CDR2 SVGAGI. This CDR3 comprises 17 residues. TCRdb redid the calling of the reads with MiXCR, one entry per CDR3 protein. The sample has around 330,000 distinct CDR3 sequences, around a sixth seen once; the top ten hold approximately 12%. This sample was taken from a study of T cell repertoires in cytomegalovirus infection. Study results and caveats: The cumulative frequency of public TCR beta families identified carriers of CMV plus the relevant HLA.

Sequenced input: PBMCs. The gene calls are TRBV6-5 and TRBJ2-1; 9 bases map to TRBD2. This TCR derives from a human donor in good health (CMV status not recorded). Some clones in this sample may be carry-over from other donors' samples. CDR3 sequence (DNA): TGTGCCAGCAGTTACGAGAGGGGCCTAGCGGGGTACAATGAGCAGTTCTTC. It encodes CASSYERGLAGYNEQFF.